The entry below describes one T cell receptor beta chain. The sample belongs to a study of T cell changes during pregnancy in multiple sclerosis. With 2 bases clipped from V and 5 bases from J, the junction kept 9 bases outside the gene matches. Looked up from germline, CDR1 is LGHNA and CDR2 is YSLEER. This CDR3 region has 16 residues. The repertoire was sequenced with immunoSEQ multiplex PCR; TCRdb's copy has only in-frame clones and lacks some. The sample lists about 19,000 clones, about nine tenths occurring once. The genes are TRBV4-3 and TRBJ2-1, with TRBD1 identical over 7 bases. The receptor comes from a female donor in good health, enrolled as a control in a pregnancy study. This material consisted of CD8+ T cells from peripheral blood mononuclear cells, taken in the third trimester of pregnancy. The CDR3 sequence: CASSQIGGTSNNEQFF. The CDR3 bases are TGCGCCAGCAGCCAAATAGGGGGCACAAGTAACAATGAGCAGTTCTTC.